This TCR beta chain appears in the sequencing data of a study of Ad26.COV2.S vaccination and SARS-CoV-2 variants. Study at large: Into the muscle, Ad26.COV2.S was dosed once or twice, 56 days apart. Overall study results and limits: A substantial breadth of spike-specific CD8+ and CD4+ T cell responses after vaccination has been reported.

CDR1 is LNHDA, CDR2 SQIVND, per germline (reference sequence). This CDR3 region has 15 residues. J was trimmed by 8 bases and V by 3 bases; bases with no gene match: 12. Profiling relied on immunoSEQ multiplex PCR, and the TCRdb table lists in-frame clones only, not all of them. There are about 440,000 clones in the sample; 87% occur only once, and 9.5% to 15% lies in the top ten. Described treatment: some 19 received Ad26.COV2.S at low or high dose, single or two shots; about 5 received placebo; per-sample allocation not given. The samples date from day 63 after the first vaccine or placebo injection. A Boston adult aged 18-55 years was the donor. Concerning this clone itself: Its antigen is unknown.

The receptor was derived from a person aged 18-60 years who received the Ad26.COV2.S COVID-19 vaccine or a placebo. Sample: peripheral blood, taken in a trial of Ad26.COV2.S vaccine versus placebo. The rearrangement uses TRBV19 and TRBJ1-2; 7 bases agree with TRBD1. CDR3: CASSMKGTVRTGYTF. CDR3 nucleotides: TGTGCCAGTAGTATGAAAGGGACAGTCCGGACAGGCTACACCTTC.